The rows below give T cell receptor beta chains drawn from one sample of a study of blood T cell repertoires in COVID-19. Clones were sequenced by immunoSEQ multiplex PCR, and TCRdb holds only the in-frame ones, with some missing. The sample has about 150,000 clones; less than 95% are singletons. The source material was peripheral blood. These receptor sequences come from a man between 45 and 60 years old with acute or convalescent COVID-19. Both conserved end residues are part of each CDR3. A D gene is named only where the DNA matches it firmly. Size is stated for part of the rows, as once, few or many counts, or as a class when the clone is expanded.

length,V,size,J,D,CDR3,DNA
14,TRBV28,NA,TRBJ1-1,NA,CASSFALDGTEAFF,TGTGCCAGCAGTTTCGCCTTAGATGGCACTGAAGCTTTCTTT
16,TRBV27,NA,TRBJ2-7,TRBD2,CASSSRLAGGSHEQYF,TGTGCCAGCAGTTCCCGACTAGCGGGAGGTTCTCACGAGCAGTACTTC
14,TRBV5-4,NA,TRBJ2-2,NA,CASSFSGNTGELFF,TGTGCCAGCAGCTTTTCAGGAAACACCGGGGAGCTGTTTTTT
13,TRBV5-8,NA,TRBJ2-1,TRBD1,CASSSQGFNEQFF,TGTGCCAGCAGCTCACAGGGGTTTAATGAGCAGTTCTTC
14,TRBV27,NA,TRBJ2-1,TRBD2,CASSLSNSGHEQFF,TGTGCCAGCAGTTTATCCAATAGCGGGCATGAGCAGTTCTTC
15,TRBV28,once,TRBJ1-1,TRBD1,CASISPSGTVLEAFF,TGTGCCAGCATCTCGCCCTCCGGGACAGTACTTGAAGCTTTCTTT
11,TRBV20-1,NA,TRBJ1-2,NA,CSAGTLYGYTF,TGCAGTGCCGGGACTCTCTATGGCTACACCTTC
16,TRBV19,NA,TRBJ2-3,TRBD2,CASSIASGLAADTQYF,TGTGCCAGTAGTATAGCCTCGGGACTAGCGGCAGATACGCAGTATTTT
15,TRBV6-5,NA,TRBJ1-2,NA,CASSRERDANYGYTF,TGTGCCAGCAGCCGTGAGCGGGACGCTAACTATGGCTACACCTTC
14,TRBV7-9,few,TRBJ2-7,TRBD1,CASTVGTGVYEQYF,TGTGCCAGCACCGTTGGGACAGGGGTATACGAGCAGTACTTC
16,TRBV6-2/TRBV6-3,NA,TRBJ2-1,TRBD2,CASSYDRGSSYNEQFF,TGTGCCAGCAGTTACGATCGCGGGAGCTCCTACAATGAGCAGTTCTTC
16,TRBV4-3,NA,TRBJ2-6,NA,CASSQAPFPGANVLTF,TGCGCCAGCAGCCAAGCCCCATTCCCTGGGGCCAACGTCCTGACTTTC
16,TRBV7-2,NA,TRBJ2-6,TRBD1,CASSLEGGSWANVLTF,TGTGCCAGCAGCTTAGAAGGGGGCTCCTGGGCCAACGTCCTGACTTTC
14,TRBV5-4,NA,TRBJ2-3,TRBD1,CASRRQGPGDTQYF,TGTGCCAGCAGACGACAGGGCCCGGGGGATACGCAGTATTTT
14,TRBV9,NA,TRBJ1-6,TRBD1,CASSPDRNNSPLHF,TGTGCCAGCAGCCCGGACAGGAATAATTCACCCCTCCACTTT
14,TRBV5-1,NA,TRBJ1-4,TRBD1,CASGTGGGDEKLFF,TGCGCCAGCGGGACAGGGGGCGGAGATGAAAAACTGTTTTTT
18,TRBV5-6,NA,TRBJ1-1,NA,CASSSGRDPGLMNTEAFF,TGTGCCAGCAGCTCTGGGAGAGACCCTGGGCTTATGAACACTGAAGCTTTCTTT
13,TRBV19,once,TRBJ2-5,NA,CASSGTSQETQYF,TGTGCCAGTTCCGGGACAAGCCAAGAGACCCAGTACTTC
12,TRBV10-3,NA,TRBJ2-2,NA,CAIPAEAGELFF,TGTGCCATCCCCGCGGAGGCCGGGGAGCTGTTTTTT
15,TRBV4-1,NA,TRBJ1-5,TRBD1,CASSERQGSNQPQHF,TGCGCCAGCAGCGAGCGACAGGGTAGCAATCAGCCCCAGCATTTT
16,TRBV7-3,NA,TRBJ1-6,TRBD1,CASSLQPGQGNSPLHF,TGTGCCAGCAGCTTACAACCGGGACAGGGAAATTCACCCCTCCACTTT
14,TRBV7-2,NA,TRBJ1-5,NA,CASSPEGGIQPQHF,TGTGCCAGCAGTCCAGAGGGAGGGATTCAGCCCCAGCATTTT
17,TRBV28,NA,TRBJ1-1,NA,CATERGGHSVMNTEAFF,TGTGCCACCGAAAGGGGGGGACATAGCGTTATGAACACTGAAGCTTTCTTT
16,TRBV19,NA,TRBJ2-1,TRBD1,CASSSDTGVAYNEQFF,TGTGCCAGTAGTAGCGATACAGGGGTGGCCTACAATGAGCAGTTCTTC
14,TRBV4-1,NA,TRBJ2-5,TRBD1,CASSLQGAGETQYF,TGCGCCAGCAGCTTGCAGGGGGCTGGGGAGACCCAGTACTTC
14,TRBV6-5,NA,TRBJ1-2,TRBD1,CASSRGGRNYGYTF,TGTGCCAGCAGCCGAGGGGGCAGGAACTATGGCTACACCTTC
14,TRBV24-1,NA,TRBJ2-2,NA,CATAGLSNTGELFF,TGTGCCACCGCGGGACTTTCGAACACCGGGGAGCTGTTTTTT
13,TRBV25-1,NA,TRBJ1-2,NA,CASSDTGIYGYTF,TGTGCCAGCAGTGATACAGGGATTTATGGCTACACCTTC
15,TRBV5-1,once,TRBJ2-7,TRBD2,CASSLEVAGAYEQYF,TGCGCCAGCAGCTTGGAAGTAGCGGGAGCTTACGAGCAGTACTTC
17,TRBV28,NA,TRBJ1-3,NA,CASSVGGSGNSGNTIYF,TGTGCCAGCAGTGTCGGTGGGTCAGGCAACTCTGGAAACACCATATATTTT
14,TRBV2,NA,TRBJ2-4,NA,CASNQRQDPNIQYF,TGTGCCAGCAACCAGAGACAGGATCCTAACATTCAGTACTTC
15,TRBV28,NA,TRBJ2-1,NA,CASSLGGKRYNEQFF,TGTGCCAGCAGTTTGGGGGGAAAAAGATACAATGAGCAGTTCTTC
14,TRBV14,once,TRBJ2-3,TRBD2,CASSQGLATDTQYF,TGTGCCAGCAGCCAAGGACTAGCCACAGATACGCAGTATTTT
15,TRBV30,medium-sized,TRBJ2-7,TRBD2,CAWSVFGLAGTEQYF,TGTGCCTGGAGTGTCTTCGGACTAGCGGGAACCGAGCAGTACTTC
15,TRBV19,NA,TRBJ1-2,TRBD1,CASSAFGTGAPGYTF,TGTGCCAGTAGTGCCTTCGGGACAGGGGCGCCCGGCTACACCTTC
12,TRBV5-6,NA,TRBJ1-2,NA,CASSPGDYGYTF,TGTGCCAGCAGCCCGGGGGACTATGGCTACACCTTC
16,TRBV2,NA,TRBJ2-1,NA,CASSDRRFSSYNEQFF,TGTGCCAGCAGTGATCGGCGGTTTAGCTCCTACAATGAGCAGTTCTTC
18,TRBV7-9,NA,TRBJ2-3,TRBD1,CASSLAPGQGDSTDTQYF,TGTGCCAGCAGCTTAGCTCCCGGACAGGGGGATAGCACAGATACGCAGTATTTT
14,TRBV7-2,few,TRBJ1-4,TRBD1,CASSPDRGWEKLFF,TGTGCCAGCAGCCCAGACAGGGGTTGGGAAAAACTGTTTTTT
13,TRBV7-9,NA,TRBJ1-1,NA,CASSPGLNTEAFF,TGTGCCAGCAGCCCAGGACTAAACACTGAAGCTTTCTTT
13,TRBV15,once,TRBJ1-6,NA,CATRWQANSPLHF,TGTGCCACACGTTGGCAGGCTAATTCACCCCTCCACTTT
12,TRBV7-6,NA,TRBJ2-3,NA,CASSPTSNTQYF,TGTGCCAGCAGTCCCACTAGCAATACGCAGTATTTT
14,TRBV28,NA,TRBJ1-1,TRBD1,CASETGSGNTEAFF,TGTGCCAGCGAGACAGGGTCTGGGAACACTGAAGCTTTCTTT
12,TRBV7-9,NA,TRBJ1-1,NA,CASSTGGTEAFF,TGTGCCAGCAGCACCGGGGGCACTGAAGCTTTCTTT
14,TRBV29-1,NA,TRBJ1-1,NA,CSVAAGAGDTEAFF,TGCAGCGTAGCCGCGGGGGCGGGGGACACTGAAGCTTTCTTT
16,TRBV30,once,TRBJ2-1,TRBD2,CAWSAEAGANYNEQFF,TGTGCCTGGAGTGCTGAAGCGGGAGCCAACTACAATGAGCAGTTCTTC
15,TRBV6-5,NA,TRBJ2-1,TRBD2,CASGTSGSLNNEQFF,TGTGCCAGCGGGACTAGCGGGAGCCTAAACAATGAGCAGTTCTTC